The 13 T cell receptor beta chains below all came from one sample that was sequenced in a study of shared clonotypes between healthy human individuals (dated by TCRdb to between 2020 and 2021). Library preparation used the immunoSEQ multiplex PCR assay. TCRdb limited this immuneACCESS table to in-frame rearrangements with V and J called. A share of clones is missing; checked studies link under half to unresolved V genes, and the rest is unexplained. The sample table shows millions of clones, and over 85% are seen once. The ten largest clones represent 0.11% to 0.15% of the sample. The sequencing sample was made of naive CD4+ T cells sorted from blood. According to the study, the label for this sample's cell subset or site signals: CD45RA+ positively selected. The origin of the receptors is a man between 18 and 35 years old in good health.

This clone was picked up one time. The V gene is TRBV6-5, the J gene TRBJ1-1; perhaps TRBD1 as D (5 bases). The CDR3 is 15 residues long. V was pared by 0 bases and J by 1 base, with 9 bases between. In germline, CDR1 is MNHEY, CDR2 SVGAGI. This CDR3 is CASSYSAGTNTEAFF. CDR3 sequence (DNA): TGTGCCAGCAGTTACTCGGCAGGGACGAACACTGAAGCTTTCTTT.

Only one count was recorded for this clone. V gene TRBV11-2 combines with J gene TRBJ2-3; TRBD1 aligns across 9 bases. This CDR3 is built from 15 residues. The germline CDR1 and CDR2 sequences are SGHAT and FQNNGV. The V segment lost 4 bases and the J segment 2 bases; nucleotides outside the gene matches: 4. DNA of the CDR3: TGTGCCAGCAGCTACGGGACAGGGAACACAGATACGCAGTATTTT. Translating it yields CASSYGTGNTDTQYF.

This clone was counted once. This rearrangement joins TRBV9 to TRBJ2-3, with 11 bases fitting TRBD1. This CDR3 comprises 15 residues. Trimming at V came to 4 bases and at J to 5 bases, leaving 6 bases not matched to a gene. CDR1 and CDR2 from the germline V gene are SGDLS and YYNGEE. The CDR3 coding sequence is TGTGCCAGCAGCCCCCGTGGGACAGGGGGAGATACGCAGTATTTT. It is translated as CASSPRGTGGDTQYF.

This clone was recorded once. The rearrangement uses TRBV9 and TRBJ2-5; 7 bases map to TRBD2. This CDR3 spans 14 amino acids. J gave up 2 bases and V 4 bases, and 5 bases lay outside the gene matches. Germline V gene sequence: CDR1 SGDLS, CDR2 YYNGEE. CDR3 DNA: TGTGCCAGCAGCCCAGGGACTAAGCAAGAGACCCAGTACTTC. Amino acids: CASSPGTKQETQYF. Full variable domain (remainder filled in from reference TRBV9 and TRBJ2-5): DSGVTQTPKHLITATGQRVTLRCSPRSGDLSVYWYQQSLDQGLQFLIQYYNGEERAKGNILERFSAQQFPDLHSELNLSSLELGDSALYFCASSPGTKQETQYFGPGTRLLVL.

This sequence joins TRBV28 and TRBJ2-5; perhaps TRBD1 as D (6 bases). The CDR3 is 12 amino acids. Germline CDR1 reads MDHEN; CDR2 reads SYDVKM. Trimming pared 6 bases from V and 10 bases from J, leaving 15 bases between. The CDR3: CASRGQLQYQYF. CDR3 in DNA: TGTGCCAGCAGAGGACAGCTTCAGTACCAGTACTTC. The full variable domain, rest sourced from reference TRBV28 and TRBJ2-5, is DVKVTQSSRYLVKRTGEKVFLECVQDMDHENMFWYRQDPGLGLRLIYFSYDVKMKEKGDIPEGYSVSREKKERFSLILESASTNQTSMYLCASRGQLQYQYFGPGTRLLVL.

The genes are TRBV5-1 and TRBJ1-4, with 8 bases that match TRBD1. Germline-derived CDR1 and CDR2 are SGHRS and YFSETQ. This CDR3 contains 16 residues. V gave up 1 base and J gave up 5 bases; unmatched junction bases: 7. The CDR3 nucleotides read TGCGCCAGCAGCTTGATGGCAGGGGGCGCGAATGAAAAACTGTTTTTT. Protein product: CASSLMAGGANEKLFF.

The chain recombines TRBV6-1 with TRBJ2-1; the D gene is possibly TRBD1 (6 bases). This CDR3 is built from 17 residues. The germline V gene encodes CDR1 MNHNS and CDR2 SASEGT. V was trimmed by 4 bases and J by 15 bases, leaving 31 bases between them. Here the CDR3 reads CASSGPVKGGFALRGFF. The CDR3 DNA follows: TGTGCCAGCAGTGGCCCGGTTAAAGGGGGATTCGCTCTGAGGGGGTTCTTC.

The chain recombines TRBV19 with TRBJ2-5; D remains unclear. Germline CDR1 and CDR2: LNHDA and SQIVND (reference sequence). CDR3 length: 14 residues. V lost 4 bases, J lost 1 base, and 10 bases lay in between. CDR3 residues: CASSTIRPQETQYF. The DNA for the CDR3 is TGTGCCAGTAGTACCATAAGGCCCCAAGAGACCCAGTACTTC.

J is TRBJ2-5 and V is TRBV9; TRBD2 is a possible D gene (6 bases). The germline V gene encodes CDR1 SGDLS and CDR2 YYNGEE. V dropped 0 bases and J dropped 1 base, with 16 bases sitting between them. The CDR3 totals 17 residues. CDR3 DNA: TGTGCCAGCAGCGTAGGAGAGAGGGCGGGGAGCCAAGAGACCCAGTACTTC. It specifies CASSVGERAGSQETQYF.

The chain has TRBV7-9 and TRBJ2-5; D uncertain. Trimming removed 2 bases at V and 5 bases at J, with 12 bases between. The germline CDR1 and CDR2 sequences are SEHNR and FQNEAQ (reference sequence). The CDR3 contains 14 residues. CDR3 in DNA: TGTGCCAGCAGCTTAAGGTTGGACCGGGAGACCCAGTACTTC. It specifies CASSLRLDRETQYF.

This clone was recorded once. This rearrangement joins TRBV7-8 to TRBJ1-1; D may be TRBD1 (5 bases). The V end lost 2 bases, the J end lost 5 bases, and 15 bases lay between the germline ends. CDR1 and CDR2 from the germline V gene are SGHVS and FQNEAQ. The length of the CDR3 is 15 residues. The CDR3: CASSLKGARMTEAFF. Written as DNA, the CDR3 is TGTGCCAGCAGCTTAAAAGGGGCGCGGATGACTGAAGCTTTCTTT. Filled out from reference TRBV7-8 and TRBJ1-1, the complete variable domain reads GAGVSQSPRYKVAKRGQDVALRCDPISGHVSLFWYQQALGQGPEFLTYFQNEAQLDKSGLPSDRFFAERPEGSVSTLKIQRTQQEDSAVYLCASSLKGARMTEAFFGQGTRLTVV.

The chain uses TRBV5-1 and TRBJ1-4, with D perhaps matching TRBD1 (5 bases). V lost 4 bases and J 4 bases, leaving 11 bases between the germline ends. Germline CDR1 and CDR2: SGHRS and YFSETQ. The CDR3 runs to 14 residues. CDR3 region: CASSRGPINEKLFF. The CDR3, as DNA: TGCGCCAGCAGCCGGGGACCGATTAATGAAAAACTGTTTTTT.

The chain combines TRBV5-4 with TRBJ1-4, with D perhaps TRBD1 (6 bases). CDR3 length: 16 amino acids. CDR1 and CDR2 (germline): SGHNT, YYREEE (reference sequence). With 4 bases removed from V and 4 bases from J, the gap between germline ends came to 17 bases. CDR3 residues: CASSQLETGNNEKLFF. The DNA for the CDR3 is TGTGCCAGCAGCCAGCTAGAGACAGGAAATAATGAAAAACTGTTTTTT.